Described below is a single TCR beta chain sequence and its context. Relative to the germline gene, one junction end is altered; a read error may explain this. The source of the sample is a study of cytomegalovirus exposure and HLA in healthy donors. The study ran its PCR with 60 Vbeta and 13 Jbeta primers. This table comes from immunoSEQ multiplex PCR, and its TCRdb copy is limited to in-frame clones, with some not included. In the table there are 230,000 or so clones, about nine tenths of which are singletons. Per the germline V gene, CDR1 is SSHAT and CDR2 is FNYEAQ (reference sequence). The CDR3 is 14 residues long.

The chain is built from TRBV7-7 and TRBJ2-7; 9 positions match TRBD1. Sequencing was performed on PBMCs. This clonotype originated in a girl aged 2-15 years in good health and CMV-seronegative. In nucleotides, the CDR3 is TGTGCTAGCAGCTTACGGACAGGGGAGGGCGAGCAGTACTTC. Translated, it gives CASSLRTGEGEQYF. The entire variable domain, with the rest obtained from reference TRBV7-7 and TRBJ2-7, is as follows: GAGVSQSPRYKVTKRGQDVTLRCDPISSHATLYWYQQALGQGPEFLTYFNYEAQPDKSGLPSDRFSAERPEGSISTLTIQRTEQRDSAMYRCASSLRTGEGEQYFGPGTRLTVT.